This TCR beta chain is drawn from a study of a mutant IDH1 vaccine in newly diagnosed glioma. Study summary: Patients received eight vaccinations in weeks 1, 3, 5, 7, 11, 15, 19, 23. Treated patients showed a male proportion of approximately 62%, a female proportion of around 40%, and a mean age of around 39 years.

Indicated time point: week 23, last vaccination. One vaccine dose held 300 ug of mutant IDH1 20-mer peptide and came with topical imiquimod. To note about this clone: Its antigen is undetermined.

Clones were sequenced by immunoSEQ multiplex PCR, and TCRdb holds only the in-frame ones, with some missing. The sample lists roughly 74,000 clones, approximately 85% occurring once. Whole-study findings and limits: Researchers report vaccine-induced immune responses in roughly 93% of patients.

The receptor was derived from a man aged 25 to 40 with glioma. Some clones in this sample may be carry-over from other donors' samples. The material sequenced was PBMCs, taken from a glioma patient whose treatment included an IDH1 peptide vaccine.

The DNA of the CDR3 is TGTGCCAGCAGCGTAGCGGGGGGCCTTTCGCAAGAGACCCAGTACTTC. This translates into CASSVAGGLSQETQYF. The V gene is TRBV9, the J gene TRBJ2-5; possibly TRBD2 for D (7 bases). The CDR3 has 16 amino acids. V was clipped by 0 bases and J by 2 bases, with 14 bases between them. Per germline, CDR1 SGDLS and CDR2 YYNGEE.